This is a list of T cell receptor beta chains from one sample in a study of control samples from healthy donors and cancer patients. TCRdb keeps only in-frame clones here, not all; method: immunoSEQ multiplex PCR. The data contain 100,000 or so clones, 79% of them singletons. Sequenced input: blood. The source is a woman between 25 and 40 years old in good health. Both conserved end residues are part of each CDR3. D genes are given only for firm matches. Clone sizes are given selectively: once, few, many, or a class where the clone is expanded.

size	V	D	J	DNA	CDR3
.	TRBV20-1	.	TRBJ2-4	TGCAGTGTCCATGACAGTAACATTCAGTACTTC	CSVHDSNIQYF
.	TRBV19	.	TRBJ1-2	TGTGCCAGTAGTATTTTTTCCGGGGGCTATGGCTACACCTTC	CASSIFSGGYGYTF
.	TRBV7-6	TRBD2	TRBJ2-5	TGTGCCAGCAGCTTCGCTAGCGGGGGGATCCAAGAGACCCAGTACTTC	CASSFASGGIQETQYF
.	TRBV3-1/TRBV3-2	TRBD1	TRBJ1-2	TGTGCCAGCAGCCCTTCCGGGACAGGGATTTACTATGGCTACACCTTC	CASSPSGTGIYYGYTF
few	TRBV27	TRBD1	TRBJ1-2	TGTGCCAGCAGTACCCGGACAGGGTATGGCTACACCTTC	CASSTRTGYGYTF
.	TRBV5-1	.	TRBJ2-7	TGCGCCAGCAGCGGATCCTACGAGCAGTACTTC	CASSGSYEQYF
.	TRBV5-5	.	TRBJ2-1	TGTGCCAGCAGCTTGGTCGCCAGCTCCTACAATGAGCAGTTCTTC	CASSLVASSYNEQFF
.	TRBV9	.	TRBJ1-4	TGTGCCAGCAGCGTAGATGACAGGTATAATGAAAAACTGTTTTTT	CASSVDDRYNEKLFF
once	TRBV18	TRBD1	TRBJ1-2	TGTGCCAGCTCACCTCGACAGGGAGCGGCCTATGGCTACACCTTC	CASSPRQGAAYGYTF
.	TRBV4-3	.	TRBJ1-2	TGCGCCAGCAGCCCTGAGCTCGGGGAGGGCTACACCTTC	CASSPELGEGYTF
few	TRBV5-6	.	TRBJ1-2	TGTGCCAGCAGCTTCCAGGGGATTCACAAGTATGGCTACACCTTC	CASSFQGIHKYGYTF
.	TRBV12-5	.	TRBJ2-5	TGTGCTAGTGGTTTGGTCCGGGGCTTACGGTACGGGGGGCAAGGAGGGCTGCAAGAGACCCAGTACTTC	CASGLVRGLRYGGQGGLQETQYF
.	TRBV27	TRBD1	TRBJ2-1	TGTGCCAGCAGTTTGGGACAGGGGGTCAATGAGCAGTTCTTC	CASSLGQGVNEQFF
.	TRBV29-1	TRBD1	TRBJ2-2	TGCAGCGCAACAGGGGCCGGGGAGCTGTTTTTT	CSATGAGELFF
.	TRBV10-3	TRBD2	TRBJ2-3	TGTGCCATCATGGCTGGACTAGCGGGCACAGATACGCAGTATTTT	CAIMAGLAGTDTQYF
.	TRBV18	.	TRBJ1-3	TGTGCCAGCTCGCTCGGATCATCTGGAAACACCATATATTTT	CASSLGSSGNTIYF
.	TRBV6-5	TRBD1	TRBJ2-7	TGTGCCAGCAGTCCGGGACAGGGGACAATCCACGAGCAGTACTTC	CASSPGQGTIHEQYF
.	TRBV6-1	.	TRBJ1-1	TGTGCCAGCAGTGAAGACGGCAGCTTCGGCACTGAAGCTTTCTTT	CASSEDGSFGTEAFF
.	TRBV6-6	TRBD1	TRBJ1-1	TGTGCCAGCAGTTACCCTTCGCCTGGACAGGGTGAAGCTTTCTTT	CASSYPSPGQGEAFF
.	TRBV10-3	.	TRBJ1-4	TGTGCCATCAGTGACAGTAATGAAAAACTGTTTTTT	CAISDSNEKLFF
once	TRBV12-3/TRBV12-4	.	TRBJ2-3	TGTGCCAGCCTTGAAGTGGATACGCAGTATTTT	CASLEVDTQYF
.	TRBV4-2	.	TRBJ1-1	TGTGCCAGCAGCCAAGAGAGGGTCACTGAAGCTTTCTTT	CASSQERVTEAFF
.	TRBV2	.	TRBJ1-6	TGTGCCAGCGGTCGGACGGGGGGGACCTCCTATAATTCACCCCTCCACTTT	CASGRTGGTSYNSPLHF
.	TRBV29-1	.	TRBJ2-7	TGCAGCTTTTCATGGGGACACGAGCAGTACTTC	CSFSWGHEQYF
.	TRBV30	.	TRBJ1-2	TGTGCCTGGAGGGGGGGGTCTTATGGCTACACCTTC	CAWRGGSYGYTF
.	TRBV5-1	TRBD2	TRBJ2-1	TGCGCCAGCAGCCCTACTGGAGGGACTAGCGGGAGTGAGCAGTTCTTC	CASSPTGGTSGSEQFF
once	TRBV30	.	TRBJ1-3	TGTGCCTGGAGTGTAGACTTCTCTGGAAACACCATATATTTT	CAWSVDFSGNTIYF
.	TRBV7-2	TRBD1	TRBJ2-7	TGTGCCAGCAGCGGATCGACAGGGGTTAGGTACGAGCAGTACTTC	CASSGSTGVRYEQYF
once	TRBV5-4	.	TRBJ1-1	TGTGCCAGCAGCTTGGAGTTTGGGGGAACTGAAGCTTTCTTT	CASSLEFGGTEAFF
.	TRBV18	TRBD1	TRBJ1-1	TGTGCCAGCTCACAACAGCAGGACAGGGCCTCTGAAGCTTTCTTT	CASSQQQDRASEAFF
.	TRBV1	.	TRBJ2-7	TGCACCAGCAGCCAGAGGGACCGGGTAAACGAGCAGTACTTC	CTSSQRDRVNEQYF
few	TRBV28	.	TRBJ2-5	TGTGCCAGCAGCCCCGAGAGGCGGGGAAAAGAGACCCAGTACTTC	CASSPERRGKETQYF
.	TRBV10-3	TRBD1	TRBJ1-3	TGTGCCATCAGTGAGGCCCACAGGGGATCTGGAAACACCATATATTTT	CAISEAHRGSGNTIYF
.	TRBV19	TRBD2	TRBJ2-3	TGTGCCAGTAGTCGTTTTAGCGGGGGGGACACAGATACGCAGTATTTT	CASSRFSGGDTDTQYF
.	TRBV29-1	.	TRBJ1-1	TGCAGCGCATATGGAGTCGGCACTGAAGCTTTCTTT	CSAYGVGTEAFF
.	TRBV5-1	TRBD2	TRBJ2-7	TGCGCCAGCAAACCGGGACTAGCTTCCTACGAGCAGTACTTC	CASKPGLASYEQYF
.	TRBV3-1/TRBV3-2	TRBD1	TRBJ2-5	TGTGCCAGCAGCCCCCCCGACAGGGTGCAGGGGACCCAGTACTTC	CASSPPDRVQGTQYF
.	TRBV30	.	TRBJ1-1	TGTGCCTGGAGTCTTCAGGGGAACACTGAAGCTTTCTTT	CAWSLQGNTEAFF
few	TRBV4-3	.	TRBJ2-1	TGCGCCAGCAGCCAAGAAGGTCAACGGGGGGCTCTAGGGAATGAGCAGTTCTTC	CASSQEGQRGALGNEQFF
.	TRBV30	.	TRBJ2-7	TGTGCCTGGAGTGTTTCGCGCTCCTACGAGCAGTACTTC	CAWSVSRSYEQYF
.	TRBV9	.	TRBJ1-2	TGTGCCAGCAGCTCATCAGGACAATACTATGGCTACACCTTC	CASSSSGQYYGYTF
.	TRBV30	TRBD1	TRBJ2-1	TGTGCCTTAGACAGGGGCGCCAGCTACGAGGAGTTCTTC	CALDRGASYEEFF
few	TRBV7-6	.	TRBJ2-6	TGTGCCAGCAGCTTAGCGCCGGCTAGTGGGGCCAACGTCCTGACTTTC	CASSLAPASGANVLTF
few	TRBV19	.	TRBJ2-7	TGTGCCAGTAGTATAGGGGGCAGCTACGAGCAGTACTTC	CASSIGGSYEQYF
.	TRBV11-2	.	TRBJ1-2	TGTGCCAGCAGTACGATGGACTATGGCTACACCTTC	CASSTMDYGYTF
.	TRBV12-5	.	TRBJ2-1	TGTGCTAGTGGTTTGCCCCAAGGCCAGGGGGCGGGGGTGCGGTTCTTC	CASGLPQGQGAGVRFF
.	TRBV4-1	.	TRBJ1-5	TGCGCCAGCAGCCAAGACCTCGTAACCCAGCATTTT	CASSQDLVTQHF
.	TRBV30	.	TRBJ1-2	TGTGCCTCGAACCGGGGGGGCTACACCTTC	CASNRGGYTF
.	TRBV6-5	TRBD1	TRBJ2-5	TGTGCCAGCACCCCCCCGGCAGGGGGCTGGGGGACCCAGTACTTC	CASTPPAGGWGTQYF
.	TRBV2	.	TRBJ2-3	TGTGCCAGCAGGCTTTCCAGGGGGGCTAGCACAGATACGCAGTATTTT	CASRLSRGASTDTQYF
.	TRBV5-1	TRBD1	TRBJ1-1	TGCGCCAGCAGCACCGGGACAGGGGGCGGTTGGCCTTCCTTGAACACTGAAGCTTTCTTT	CASSTGTGGGWPSLNTEAFF
.	TRBV6-6	.	TRBJ2-1	TGTGCCAGCAGGGAGGAGGTGGGGCCTAGTAATGAGCAGTTCTTC	CASREEVGPSNEQFF